The entry that follows covers one T cell receptor beta chain sequence. Antigen unknown. A junction end diverges from the germline sequence, so it may reflect a read error. Next came a second PCR, run for about 6 to 12 cycles, which used a sample-barcoded 5' primer along with a J-beta primer mix. TCRdb passed the 5' RACE reads through MiXCR, listing each CDR3 protein once. The profile shows approximately 1,700,000 distinct CDR3 sequences, around 40% of them singletons. This sample is drawn from a study of blood T cells in healthy people across ages. Study as a whole: About one barcoded beta molecule was captured per two T cells (by template switching).

From germline, CDR1 is ENHRY and CDR2 SYGVKD. The CDR3 is 13 residues long. Overall study results and limits: The unknown donor CMV status may have confounded expanded clonotype changes.

This clonotype originated in a human donor in good health. The chain combines TRBV10-3 with TRBJ1-1, with D hard to call. The specimen was blood. The CDR3 loop is CAISPEVDTEAFF. CDR3 bases: TGTGCCATCAGTCCGGAAGTCGACACTGAGGCTTTCTTT.